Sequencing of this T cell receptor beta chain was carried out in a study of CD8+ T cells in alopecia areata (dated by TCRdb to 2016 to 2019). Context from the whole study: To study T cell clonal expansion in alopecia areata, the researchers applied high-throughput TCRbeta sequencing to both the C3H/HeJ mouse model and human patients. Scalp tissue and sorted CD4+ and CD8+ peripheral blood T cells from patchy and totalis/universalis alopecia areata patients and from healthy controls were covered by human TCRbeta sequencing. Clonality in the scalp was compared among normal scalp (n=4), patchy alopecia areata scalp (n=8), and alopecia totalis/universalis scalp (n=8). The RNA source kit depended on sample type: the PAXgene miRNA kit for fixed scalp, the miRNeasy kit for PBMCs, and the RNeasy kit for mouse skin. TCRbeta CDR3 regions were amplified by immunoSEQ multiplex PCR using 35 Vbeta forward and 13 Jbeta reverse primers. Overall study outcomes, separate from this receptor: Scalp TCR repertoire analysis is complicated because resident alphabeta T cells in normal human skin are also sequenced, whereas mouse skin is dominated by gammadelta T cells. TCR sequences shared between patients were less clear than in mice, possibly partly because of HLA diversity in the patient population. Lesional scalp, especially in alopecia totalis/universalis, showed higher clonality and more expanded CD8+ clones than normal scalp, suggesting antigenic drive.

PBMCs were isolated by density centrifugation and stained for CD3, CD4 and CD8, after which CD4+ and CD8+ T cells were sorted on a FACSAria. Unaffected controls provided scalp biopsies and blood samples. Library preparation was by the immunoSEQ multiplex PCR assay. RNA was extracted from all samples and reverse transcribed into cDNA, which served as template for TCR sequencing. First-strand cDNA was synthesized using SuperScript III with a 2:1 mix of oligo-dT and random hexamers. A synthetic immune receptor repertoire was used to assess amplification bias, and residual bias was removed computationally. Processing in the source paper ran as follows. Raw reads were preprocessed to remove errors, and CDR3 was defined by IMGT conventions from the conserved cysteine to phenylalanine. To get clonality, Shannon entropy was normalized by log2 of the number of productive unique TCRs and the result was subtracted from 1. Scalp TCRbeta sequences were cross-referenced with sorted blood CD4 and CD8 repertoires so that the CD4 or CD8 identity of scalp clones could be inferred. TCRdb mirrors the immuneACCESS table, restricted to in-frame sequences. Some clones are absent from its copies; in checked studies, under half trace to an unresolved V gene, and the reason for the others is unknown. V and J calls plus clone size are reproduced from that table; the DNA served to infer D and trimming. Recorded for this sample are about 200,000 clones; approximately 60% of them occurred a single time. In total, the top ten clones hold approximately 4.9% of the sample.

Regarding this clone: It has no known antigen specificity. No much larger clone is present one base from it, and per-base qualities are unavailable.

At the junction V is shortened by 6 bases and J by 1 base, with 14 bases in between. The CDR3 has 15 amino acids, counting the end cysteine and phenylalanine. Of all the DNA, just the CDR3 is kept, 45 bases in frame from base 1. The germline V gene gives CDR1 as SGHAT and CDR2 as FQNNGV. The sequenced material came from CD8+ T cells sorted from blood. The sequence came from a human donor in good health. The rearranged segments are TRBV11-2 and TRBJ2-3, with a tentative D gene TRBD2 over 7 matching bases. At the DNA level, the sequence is TGTGCCAGCAGTTCTGGGGGGGGGCGCACAGATACGCAGTATTTT. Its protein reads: CASSSGGGRTDTQYF.